The entry below describes one T cell receptor beta chain. The germline gives CDR1 MDHEN, CDR2 SYDVKM. This CDR3 spans 12 amino acids. V lost 8 bases to trimming and J lost 6 bases, with 13 bases between them. This entry is derived from a study of control samples from healthy donors and cancer patients. The method was immunoSEQ multiplex PCR; TCRdb's version includes in-frame clones alone and lacks a portion of them. The sample contains approximately 100,000 clones, 82% of which appear only once. This clonotype originated in a man in his 60s in good health. Sequencing was done on a sample of blood. V and J are TRBV28 and TRBJ1-1; D might be TRBD1 (5 bases). The CDR3 region is CASGVGTPEAFF. The CDR3, as DNA: TGTGCCAGCGGGGTAGGGACCCCTGAAGCTTTCTTT. Complete variable domain (other parts from reference TRBV28 and TRBJ1-1): DVKVTQSSRYLVKRTGEKVFLECVQDMDHENMFWYRQDPGLGLRLIYFSYDVKMKEKGDIPEGYSVSREKKERFSLILESASTNQTSMYLCASGVGTPEAFFGQGTRLTVV.